This entry concerns a single TCR beta chain. As yet, its antigen is unknown. The data derive from a study of cytomegalovirus exposure and HLA in healthy donors. The study's findings and limits: Researchers reported in a later analysis that a missense DCLRE1C variant was tied to TCR beta V- and J-gene trimming. In vitro data verified three CMV-associated chains as specific for CMV antigens. Reportedly, a later analysis found an Asian-associated ancestry cluster had fewer N-insertions than the approximately 600-donor mean.

Primers included in the PCR were 60 Vbeta and 13 Jbeta primers. In the source study's methods: Among the unique TCR beta chains that a later analysis counted, about 85 million in all, 10 million to 13 million were shared. Sequencing used immunoSEQ multiplex PCR; TCRdb keeps in-frame clones, though not all of them. That table supplies the V and J calls and clone size; D and trimming were determined from the DNA. The sample includes 130,000 or so clones, 70% to 80% of them seen just once. Germline V gene lookup returns CDR1 GTSNPN and CDR2 SVGIG (reference sequence). V dropped 1 base and J dropped 2 bases, with 14 bases sitting between them. This CDR3 spans 15 amino acids.

The chain couples TRBV30 to TRBJ1-2; D may be TRBD1 (5 bases). This sequence was found in a man in his thirties or forties in good health and CMV-seronegative. Sequenced sample: PBMCs. The DNA of the CDR3 is TGTGCCTGGAGTGGGGGGGGACGGTCAAACTATGGCTACACCTTC. Translated: CAWSGGGRSNYGYTF.